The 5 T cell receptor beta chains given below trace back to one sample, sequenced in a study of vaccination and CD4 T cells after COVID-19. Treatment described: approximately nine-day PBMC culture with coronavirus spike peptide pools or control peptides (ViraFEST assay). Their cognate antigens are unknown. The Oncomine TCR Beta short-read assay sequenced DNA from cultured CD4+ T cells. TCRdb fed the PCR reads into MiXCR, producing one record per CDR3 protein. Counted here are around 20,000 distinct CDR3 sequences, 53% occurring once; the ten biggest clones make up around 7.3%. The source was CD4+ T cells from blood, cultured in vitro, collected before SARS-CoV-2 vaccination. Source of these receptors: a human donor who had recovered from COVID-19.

CDR3 sequence reads: CASSLMGEGGTEAFF. In DNA form, the CDR3 reads TGTGCCAGCAGTTTAATGGGAGAAGGAGGCACTGAAGCTTTCTTT. This chain links TRBV28 with TRBJ1-1; D unclear. The CDR3 extends over 15 amino acids. Trimming pared 2 bases from V and 4 bases from J, leaving 14 bases between. CDR1 and CDR2 (germline): MDHEN, SYDVKM.

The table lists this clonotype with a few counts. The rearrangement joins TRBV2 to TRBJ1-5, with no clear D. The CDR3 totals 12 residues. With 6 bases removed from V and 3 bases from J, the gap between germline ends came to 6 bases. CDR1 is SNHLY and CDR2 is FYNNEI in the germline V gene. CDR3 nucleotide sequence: TGTGCCAGCAGCGGGTACAATCAGCCCCAGCATTTT. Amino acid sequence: CASSGYNQPQHF.

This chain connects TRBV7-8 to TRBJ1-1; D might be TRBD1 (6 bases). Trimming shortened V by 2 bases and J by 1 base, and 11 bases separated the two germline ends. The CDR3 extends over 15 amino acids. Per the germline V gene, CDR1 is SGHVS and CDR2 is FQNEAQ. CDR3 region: CASSLIRQANTEAFF. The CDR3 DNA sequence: TGTGCCAGCAGCTTAATTCGACAGGCGAACACTGAAGCTTTCTTT.

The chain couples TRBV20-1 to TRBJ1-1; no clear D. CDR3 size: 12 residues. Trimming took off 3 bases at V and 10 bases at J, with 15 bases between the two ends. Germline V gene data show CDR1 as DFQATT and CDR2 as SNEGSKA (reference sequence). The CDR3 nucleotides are TGCAGTGCTAGGCCCCACGGGGAGACAGCTTTCTTT. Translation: CSARPHGETAFF.

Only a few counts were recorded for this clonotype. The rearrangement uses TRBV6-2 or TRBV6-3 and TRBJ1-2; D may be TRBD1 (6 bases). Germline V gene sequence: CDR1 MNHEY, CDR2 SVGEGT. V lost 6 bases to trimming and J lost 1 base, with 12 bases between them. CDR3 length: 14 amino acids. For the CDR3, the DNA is TGTGCCAGCAGCCTCAGGGGAAATAACTATGGCTACACCTTC. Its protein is CASSLRGNNYGYTF.